This TCR beta chain was documented in a study of T cell changes during pregnancy in multiple sclerosis. Germline V gene sequence: CDR1 SGHTA, CDR2 FQGNSA. CDR3 length: 15 amino acids. With 5 bases clipped from V and 0 bases from J, the junction kept 5 bases outside the gene matches. This table comes from immunoSEQ multiplex PCR, and its TCRdb copy is limited to in-frame clones, with some not included. The sample carries 65,000 to 80,000 clones, 90% recorded once. The gene calls are TRBV7-2 and TRBJ2-3; TRBD1 agrees at 7 bases. The sample in question was peripheral blood, obtained in the third trimester of pregnancy. The source is a female donor with multiple sclerosis, enrolled in a pregnancy study. The CDR3 sequence is CASSQQGRSTDTQYF. The CDR3 DNA follows: TGTGCCAGCAGCCAACAGGGGCGGAGCACAGATACGCAGTATTTT. The full variable domain, in which reference TRBV7-2 and TRBJ2-3 provide the parts outside the CDR3, is GAGVSQSPSNKVTEKGKDVELRCDPISGHTALYWYRQSLGQGLEFLIYFQGNSAPDKSGLPSDRFSAERTGGSVSTLTIQRTQQEDSAVYLCASSQQGRSTDTQYFGPGTRLTVL.